This is a list of T cell receptor beta chains from one sample in a study of T cells expressing NK-cell markers. Using the 5' RACE reads, TCRdb records one entry per CDR3 protein without DNA. Its clone listing holds under 500,000 distinct CDR3 sequences. Sequenced material: blood T cells: a sorted CD56 or NKG2C T cell subset, CD4+ or CD8+ T cells, or bulk PBMC T cells (not recorded which). The receptors originated from a woman between 18 and 75 years old in good health. The CDR3 runs from the conserved cysteine through the conserved F or W.

TRBJ2-2 | TRBV7-3 | CASSRAANTGELFF
TRBJ2-2 | TRBV10-3 | CAIREVQGPSTGELFF
TRBJ1-6 | TRBV9 | CASSTEEYNSPLHF
TRBJ2-1 | TRBV7-3 | CASSTGTGTNEQFF
TRBJ2-1 | TRBV20-1 | CSASSVGLGAGGHEQFF
TRBJ2-5 | TRBV5-1 | CASSLSGGPGETQYF
TRBJ1-5 | TRBV20-1 | CSARDPGGQPQHF
TRBJ2-7 | TRBV28 | CASSFVWGGYYEQYF
TRBJ1-2 | TRBV7-2 | CASSLYRGDGYTF
TRBJ2-3 | TRBV12-3/TRBV12-4 | CASSIPWGAVGTDTQYF
TRBJ1-3 | TRBV6-1 | CASKRGREAYTIYF
TRBJ2-5 | TRBV20-1 | CSASRLARGPLQETQYF
TRBJ1-3 | TRBV20-1 | CSAAHRGLAGNTIYF
TRBJ2-7 | TRBV20-1 | CSASEISYEQYF
TRBJ2-1 | TRBV3-1 | CASSQGSGPQRANEQFF
TRBJ2-2 | TRBV20-1 | CSASPRGAGGKNTGELFF
TRBJ2-6 | TRBV11-2 | CASSLESGLSGANVLTF
TRBJ2-1 | TRBV7-3 | CASSPGDRLAGSEQFF
TRBJ1-5 | TRBV12-3/TRBV12-4 | CASSFRGYNQPQHF
TRBJ2-7 | TRBV18 | CASSRTGTGSYEQYF
TRBJ2-5 | TRBV20-1 | CSAQTTTSQETQYF
TRBJ1-2 | TRBV7-2 | CASSLVDGYTF
TRBJ1-3 | TRBV7-6 | CASSVQVSGNTIYF
TRBJ2-7 | TRBV28 | CATTDSSYEQYF
TRBJ2-1 | TRBV7-9 | CASSSGTLAYNEQFF
TRBJ2-3 | TRBV12-3/TRBV12-4 | CASSRGGGTDTQYF
TRBJ2-2 | TRBV29-1 | CSGGLGNTGELFF
TRBJ2-2 | TRBV12-3/TRBV12-4 | CATPLIGGGRGGELFF